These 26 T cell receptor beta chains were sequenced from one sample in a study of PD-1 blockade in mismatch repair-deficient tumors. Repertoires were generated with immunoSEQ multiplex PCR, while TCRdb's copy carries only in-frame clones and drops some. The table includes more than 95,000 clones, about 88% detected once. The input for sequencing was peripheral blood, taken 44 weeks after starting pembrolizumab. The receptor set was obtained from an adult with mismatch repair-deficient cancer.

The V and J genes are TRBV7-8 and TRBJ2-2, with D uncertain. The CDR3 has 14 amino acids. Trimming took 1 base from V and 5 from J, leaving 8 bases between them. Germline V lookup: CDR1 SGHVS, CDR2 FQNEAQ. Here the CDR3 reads CASSLGRVTGELFF. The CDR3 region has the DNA TGTGCCAGCAGCTTAGGCAGAGTTACCGGGGAGCTGTTTTTT.

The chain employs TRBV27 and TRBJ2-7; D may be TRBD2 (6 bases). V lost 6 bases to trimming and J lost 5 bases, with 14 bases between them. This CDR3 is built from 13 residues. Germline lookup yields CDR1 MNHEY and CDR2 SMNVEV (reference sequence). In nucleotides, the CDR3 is TGTGCCAGCAGGGCGGGGACCGGCGACGAGCAGTACTTC. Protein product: CASRAGTGDEQYF.

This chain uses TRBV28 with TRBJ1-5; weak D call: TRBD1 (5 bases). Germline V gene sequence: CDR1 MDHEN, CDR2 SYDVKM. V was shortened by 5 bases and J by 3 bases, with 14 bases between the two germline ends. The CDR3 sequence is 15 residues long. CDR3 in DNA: TGTGCCAGCAGTCAAGGGACCGATCCCAATCAGCCCCAGCATTTT. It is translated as CASSQGTDPNQPQHF.

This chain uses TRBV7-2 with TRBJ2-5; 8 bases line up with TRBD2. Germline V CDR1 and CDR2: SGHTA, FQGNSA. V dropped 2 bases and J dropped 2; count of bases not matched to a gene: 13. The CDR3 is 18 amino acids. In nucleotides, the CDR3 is TGTGCCAGCAGCTTATTAGCCGAGCCCGGGACTAGGCAAGAGACCCAGTACTTC. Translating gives CASSLLAEPGTRQETQYF.

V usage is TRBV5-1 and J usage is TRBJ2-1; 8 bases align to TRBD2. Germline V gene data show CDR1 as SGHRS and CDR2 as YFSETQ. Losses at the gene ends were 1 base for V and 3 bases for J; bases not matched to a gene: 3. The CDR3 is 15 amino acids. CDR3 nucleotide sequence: TGCGCCAGCAGCTTGCTACTAGCGGTCTACAATGAGCAGTTCTTC. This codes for CASSLLLAVYNEQFF.

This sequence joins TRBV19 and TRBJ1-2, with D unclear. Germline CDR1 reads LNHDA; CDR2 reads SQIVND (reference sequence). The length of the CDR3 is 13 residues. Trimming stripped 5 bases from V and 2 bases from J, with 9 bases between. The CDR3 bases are TGTGCCAGTAGTCGGACCGTGAACTATGGCTACACCTTC. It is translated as CASSRTVNYGYTF.

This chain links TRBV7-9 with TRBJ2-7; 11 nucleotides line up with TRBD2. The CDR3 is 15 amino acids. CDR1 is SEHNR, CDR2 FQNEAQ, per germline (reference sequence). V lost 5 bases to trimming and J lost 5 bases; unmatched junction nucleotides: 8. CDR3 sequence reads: CASSARLAGNDEQYF. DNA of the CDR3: TGTGCCAGCAGCGCCAGACTAGCGGGAAACGACGAGCAGTACTTC.

The CDR3: CASTGKRNEQFF. The CDR3 DNA is TGTGCCAGTACGGGCAAAAGAAATGAGCAGTTCTTC. This chain connects TRBV19 to TRBJ2-1; D is uncertain. The germline V gene encodes CDR1 LNHDA and CDR2 SQIVND (reference sequence). The CDR3 length is 12 residues. V was clipped by 7 bases and J by 7 bases, with 11 bases between them.

CDR3 nucleotide sequence: TGTGCCAGCACCCGGACTAGCGGGAGTGGTACGCAGTATTTT. It yields the protein CASTRTSGSGTQYF. J is TRBJ2-3 and V is TRBV6-5, with 13 bases aligning to TRBD2. The V gene end was trimmed by 7 bases and the J gene end by 8 bases; junction bases not matched to a gene: 6. CDR1 and CDR2 (germline): MNHEY, SVGAGI. The CDR3 spans 14 residues.

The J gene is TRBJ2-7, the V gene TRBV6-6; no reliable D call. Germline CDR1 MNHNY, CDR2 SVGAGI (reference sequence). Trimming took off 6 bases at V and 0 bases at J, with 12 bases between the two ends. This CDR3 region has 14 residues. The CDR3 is CASRIHGLSYEQYF. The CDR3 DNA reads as TGTGCCAGCAGGATACACGGTCTCTCCTACGAGCAGTACTTC.

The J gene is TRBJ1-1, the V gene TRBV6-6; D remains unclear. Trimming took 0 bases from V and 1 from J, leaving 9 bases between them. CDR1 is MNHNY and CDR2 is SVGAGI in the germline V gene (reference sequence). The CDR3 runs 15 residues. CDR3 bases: TGTGCCAGCAGTTACTCGAAACGGTCGAACACTGAAGCTTTCTTT. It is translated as CASSYSKRSNTEAFF.

CDR3 bases: TGTGCCAGCAGCAAATCCCCGTGGCACACCGGGGAGCTGTTTTTT. Translating gives CASSKSPWHTGELFF. The genes are TRBV21-1 and TRBJ2-2; the listed D gene, TRBD1, was not tested against the DNA. TRBV21-1 is designated a pseudogene. The CDR3 runs to 15 residues.

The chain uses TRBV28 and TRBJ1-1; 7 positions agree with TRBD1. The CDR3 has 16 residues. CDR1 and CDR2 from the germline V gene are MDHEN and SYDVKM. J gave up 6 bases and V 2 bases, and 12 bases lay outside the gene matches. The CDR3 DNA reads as TGTGCCAGCAGTTTAGTTCATGCAGGGGGAGGGGCTGAAGCTTTCTTT. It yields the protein CASSLVHAGGGAEAFF.

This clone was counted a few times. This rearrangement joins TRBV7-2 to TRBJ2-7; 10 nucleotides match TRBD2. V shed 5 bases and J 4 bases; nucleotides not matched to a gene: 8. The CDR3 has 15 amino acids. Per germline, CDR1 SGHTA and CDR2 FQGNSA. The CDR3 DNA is TGTGCCAGCAGCACAACTAGCGGGGATGCGTACGAGCAGTACTTC. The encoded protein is CASSTTSGDAYEQYF.

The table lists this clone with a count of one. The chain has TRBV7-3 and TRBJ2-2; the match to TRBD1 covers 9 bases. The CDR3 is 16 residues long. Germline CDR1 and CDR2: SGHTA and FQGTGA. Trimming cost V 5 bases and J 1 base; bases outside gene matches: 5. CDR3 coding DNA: TGTGCCAGCAGCCTACAGGGGGCACGGAACACCGGGGAGCTGTTTTTT. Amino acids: CASSLQGARNTGELFF.

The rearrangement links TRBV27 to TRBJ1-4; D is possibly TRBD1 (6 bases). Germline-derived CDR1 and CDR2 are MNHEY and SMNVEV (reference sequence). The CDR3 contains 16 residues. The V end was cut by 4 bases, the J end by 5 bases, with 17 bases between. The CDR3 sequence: CASSYTAGDQNEKLFF. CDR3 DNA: TGTGCCAGCAGTTATACCGCAGGGGACCAAAATGAAAAACTGTTTTTT.

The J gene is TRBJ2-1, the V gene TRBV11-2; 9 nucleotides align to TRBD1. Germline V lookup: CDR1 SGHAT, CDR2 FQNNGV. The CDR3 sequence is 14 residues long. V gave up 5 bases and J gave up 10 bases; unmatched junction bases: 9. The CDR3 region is CASSPARDRAEQFF. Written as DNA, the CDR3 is TGTGCCAGCAGCCCAGCCCGGGACAGGGCCGAGCAGTTCTTC.

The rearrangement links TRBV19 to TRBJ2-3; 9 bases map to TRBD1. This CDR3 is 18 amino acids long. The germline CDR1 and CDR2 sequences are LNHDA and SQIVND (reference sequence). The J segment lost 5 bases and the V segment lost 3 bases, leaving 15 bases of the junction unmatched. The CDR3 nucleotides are TGTGCCAGTAGTATGAAAGGGACAGGGAGCTTCCTGGGAGATACGCAGTATTTT. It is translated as CASSMKGTGSFLGDTQYF.

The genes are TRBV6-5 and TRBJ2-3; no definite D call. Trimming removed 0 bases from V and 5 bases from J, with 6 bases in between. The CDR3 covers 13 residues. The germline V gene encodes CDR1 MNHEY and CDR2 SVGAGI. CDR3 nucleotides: TGTGCCAGCAGTTACTCAATCGGAGATACGCAGTATTTT. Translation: CASSYSIGDTQYF.

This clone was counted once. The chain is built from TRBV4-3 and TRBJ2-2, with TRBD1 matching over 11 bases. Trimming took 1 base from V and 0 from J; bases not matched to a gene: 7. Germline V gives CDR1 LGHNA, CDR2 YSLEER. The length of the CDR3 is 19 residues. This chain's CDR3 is CASSQGVGGQGANTGELFF. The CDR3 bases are TGCGCCAGCAGCCAAGGGGTCGGGGGACAGGGGGCGAACACCGGGGAGCTGTTTTTT.

The CDR3 nucleotides are TGTGCCAGCACGGGACTAGCGGGAGTTGGAGAGACCCAGTACTTC. Protein product: CASTGLAGVGETQYF. The gene calls are TRBV6-6 and TRBJ2-5, with 14 bases that match TRBD2. CDR1 and CDR2 from the germline V gene are MNHNY and SVGAGI (reference sequence). The V gene end was trimmed by 7 bases and the J gene end by 4 bases; junction bases not matched to a gene: 5. The CDR3 loop spans 15 amino acids.

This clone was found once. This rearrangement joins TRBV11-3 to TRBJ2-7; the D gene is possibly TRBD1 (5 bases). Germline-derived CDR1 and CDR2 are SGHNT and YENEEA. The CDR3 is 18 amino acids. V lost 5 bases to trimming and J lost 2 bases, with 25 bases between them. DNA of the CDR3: TGTGCCAGCAGCCTTACGATAGGTAAAATAGGGGTTACCTACGAGCAGTACTTC. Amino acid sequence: CASSLTIGKIGVTYEQYF. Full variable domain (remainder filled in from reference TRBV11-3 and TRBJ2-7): EAGVVQSPRYKIIEKKQPVAFWCNPISGHNTLYWYLQNLGQGPELLIRYENEEAVDDSQLPKDRFSAERLKGVDSTLKIQPAELGDSAVYLCASSLTIGKIGVTYEQYFGPGTRLTVT.

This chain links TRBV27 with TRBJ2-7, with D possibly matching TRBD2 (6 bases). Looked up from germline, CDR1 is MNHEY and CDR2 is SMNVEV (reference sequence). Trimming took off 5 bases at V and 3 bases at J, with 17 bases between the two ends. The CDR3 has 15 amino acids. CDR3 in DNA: TGTGCCAGCAGTGAAACCAGGGACTCATTCTACGAGCAGTACTTC. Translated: CASSETRDSFYEQYF.

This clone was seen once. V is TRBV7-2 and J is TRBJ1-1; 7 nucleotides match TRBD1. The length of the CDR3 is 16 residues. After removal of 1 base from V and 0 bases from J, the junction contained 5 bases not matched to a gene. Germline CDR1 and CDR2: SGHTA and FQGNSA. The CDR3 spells CASSLDGQELNTEAFF. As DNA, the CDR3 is TGTGCCAGCAGCTTAGACGGACAGGAGTTGAACACTGAAGCTTTCTTT.

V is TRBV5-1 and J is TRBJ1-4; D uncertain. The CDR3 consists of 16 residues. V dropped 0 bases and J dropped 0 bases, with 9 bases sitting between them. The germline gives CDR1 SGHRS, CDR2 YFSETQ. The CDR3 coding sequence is TGCGCCAGCAGCTTGGATCCGGGTTCAACTAATGAAAAACTGTTTTTT. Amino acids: CASSLDPGSTNEKLFF. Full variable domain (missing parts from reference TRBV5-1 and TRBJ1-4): KAGVTQTPRYLIKTRGQQVTLSCSPISGHRSVSWYQQTPGQGLQFLFEYFSETQRNKGNFPGRFSGRQFSNSRSEMNVSTLELGDSALYLCASSLDPGSTNEKLFFGSGTQLSVL.

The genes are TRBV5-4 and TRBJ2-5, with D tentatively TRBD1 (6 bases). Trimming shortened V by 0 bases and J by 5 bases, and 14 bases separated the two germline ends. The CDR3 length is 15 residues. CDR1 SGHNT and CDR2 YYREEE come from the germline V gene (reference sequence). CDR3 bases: TGTGCCAGCAGCTTGGACCTAGGGGGTAGGGAGACCCAGTACTTC. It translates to CASSLDLGGRETQYF.